This TCR beta chain was sequenced for a study of human T cells and chemical hapten exposure. The CDR3 is 17 residues long. V dropped 5 bases and J dropped 2; count of bases not matched to a gene: 9. Germline loops: CDR1 SGHAT, CDR2 FQNNGV. This sample's time point: pre-sensitization, week 0. The sample's treatment: therapeutic diphenylcyclopropenone sensitization with weekly scalp DPC. In the library, unique molecular identifiers were attached to individual cDNA molecules. TCRdb re-analysed the RACE reads in MiXCR, keeping a single row per CDR3 protein. Of around 380,000 distinct CDR3 sequences listed, 5.5% are singletons.

This sequence originates from a woman aged 18 to 35 with alopecia areata. Some clones in this sample may be carry-over from other donors' samples. This chain connects TRBV11-2 to TRBJ2-6; 7 bases map to TRBD1. The input for sequencing was whole blood, taken in connection with sensitization to the hapten diphenylcyclopropenone (DPC). Here the CDR3 reads CASSPRTGSAGANVLTF. CDR3 DNA sequence: TGTGCCAGCAGCCCCCGGACAGGAAGTGCTGGGGCCAACGTCCTGACTTTC.